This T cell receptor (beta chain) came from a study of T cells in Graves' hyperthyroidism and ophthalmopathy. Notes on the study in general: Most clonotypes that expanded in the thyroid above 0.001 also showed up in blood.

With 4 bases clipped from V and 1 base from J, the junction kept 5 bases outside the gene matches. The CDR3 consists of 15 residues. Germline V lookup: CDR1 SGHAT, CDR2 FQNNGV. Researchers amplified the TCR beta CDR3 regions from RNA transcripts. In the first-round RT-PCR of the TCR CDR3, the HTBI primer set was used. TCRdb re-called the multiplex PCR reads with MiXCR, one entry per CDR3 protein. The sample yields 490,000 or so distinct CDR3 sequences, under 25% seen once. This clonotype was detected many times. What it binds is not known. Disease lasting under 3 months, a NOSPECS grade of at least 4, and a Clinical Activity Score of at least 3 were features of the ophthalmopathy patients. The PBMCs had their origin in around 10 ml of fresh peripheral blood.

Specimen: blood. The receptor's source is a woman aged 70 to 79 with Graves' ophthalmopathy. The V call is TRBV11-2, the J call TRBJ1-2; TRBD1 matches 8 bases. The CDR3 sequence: CASSSYRGSNYGYTF. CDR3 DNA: TGTGCCAGCAGCTCATACAGGGGGAGTAACTATGGCTACACCTTC.